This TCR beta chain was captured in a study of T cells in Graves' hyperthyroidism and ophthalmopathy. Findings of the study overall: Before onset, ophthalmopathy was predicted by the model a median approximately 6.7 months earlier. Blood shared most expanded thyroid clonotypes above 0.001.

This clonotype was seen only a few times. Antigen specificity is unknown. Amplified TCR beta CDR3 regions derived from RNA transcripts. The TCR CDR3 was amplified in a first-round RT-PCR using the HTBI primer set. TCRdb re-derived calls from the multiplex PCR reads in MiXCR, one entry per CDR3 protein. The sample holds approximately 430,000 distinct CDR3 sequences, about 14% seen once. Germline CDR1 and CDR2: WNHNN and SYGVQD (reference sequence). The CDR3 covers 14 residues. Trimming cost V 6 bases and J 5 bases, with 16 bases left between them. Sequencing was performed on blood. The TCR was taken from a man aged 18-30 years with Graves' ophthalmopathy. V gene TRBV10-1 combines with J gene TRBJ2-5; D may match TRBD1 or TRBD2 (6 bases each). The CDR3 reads CASSSLGGLETQYF. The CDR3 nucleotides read TGCGCCAGCAGCTCTCTAGGGGGGCTGGAGACCCAGTACTTC.